This TCR beta chain was sequenced for a study of naive and memory T cell subsets. Treatment in this sample: skin biopsy from PPD injection site in Mantoux-positive individual. A UMI-containing oligonucleotide was joined by 3' ligation to the TCR cDNA template. Germline assignment: CDR1 MDHEN and CDR2 SYDVKM. The CDR3 loop spans 11 amino acids. V shed 4 bases and J shed 7 bases, with 7 bases lying between them. This clonotype was counted at least ten times. Amplification of ligated cDNA took four PCR rounds with SP2 and nested alpha and beta constant primers. One entry per CDR3 protein results from TCRdb running MiXCR on the UMI-ligation and nested PCR reads. The sample has some 14,000 distinct CDR3 sequences; around 5.2% are singletons.

This clonotype originated in an adult in good health. The J gene is TRBJ2-5, the V gene TRBV28; the D gene could be TRBD1 or TRBD2 (5 bases each). This specimen consisted of skin, obtained from a tuberculin skin test site. DNA of the CDR3: TGTGCCAGCAGTTCGGGACGGACCCAGTACTTC. Residues: CASSSGRTQYF.